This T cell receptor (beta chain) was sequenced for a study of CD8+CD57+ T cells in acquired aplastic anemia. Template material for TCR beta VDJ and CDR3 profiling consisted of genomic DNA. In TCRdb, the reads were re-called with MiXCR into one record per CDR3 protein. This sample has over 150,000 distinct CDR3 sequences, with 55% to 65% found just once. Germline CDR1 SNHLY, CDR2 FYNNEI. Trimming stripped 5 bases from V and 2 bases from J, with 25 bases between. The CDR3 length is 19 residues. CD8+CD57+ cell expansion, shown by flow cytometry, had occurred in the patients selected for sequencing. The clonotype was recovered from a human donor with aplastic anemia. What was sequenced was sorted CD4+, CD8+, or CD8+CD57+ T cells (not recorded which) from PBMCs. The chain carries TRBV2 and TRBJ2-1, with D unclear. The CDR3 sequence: CASSYPTTPTSRAYNEQFF. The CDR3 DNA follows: TGTGCCAGCAGTTATCCCACCACCCCGACAAGCCGAGCCTACAATGAGCAGTTCTTC.